This T cell receptor (beta chain) was profiled in a study of T cells in Graves' hyperthyroidism and ophthalmopathy. At least ten counts were recorded for this clonotype. What it binds is not known. TCR beta CDR3 regions were amplified from RNA. The primer set for the first-round RT-PCR of the TCR CDR3 was HTBI. TCRdb processed the multiplex PCR reads anew with MiXCR; each CDR3 protein has one entry. The sample has 550,000 to 700,000 distinct CDR3 sequences; under 60% are singletons. The CDR3 sequence is 15 residues long. Germline V gene data show CDR1 as SGHRS and CDR2 as YFSETQ. Trimming removed 2 bases from V and 2 bases from J, with 13 bases in between. General study points: In validation, the model predicted ophthalmopathy. These predictions came a median roughly 6 months before onset. Stable hyperthyroidism was told apart from ophthalmopathy by a model built on 13 V-J features.

This receptor was taken from an adult woman with Graves' disease, either hyperthyroidism or ophthalmopathy (not recorded which). V usage is TRBV5-1 and J usage is TRBJ1-1; TRBD1 is a possible D gene (6 bases). What was sequenced was peripheral blood or thyroid tissue (not recorded which). The CDR3 sequence is CASSFSGGANTEAFF. In DNA, the CDR3 is TGCGCCAGCAGCTTCAGCGGGGGGGCTAACACTGAAGCTTTCTTT.